The source of this T cell receptor beta chain is a study of blood T cells in healthy people across ages (dated by TCRdb to between 2014 and 2016). At the level of the whole study: In model experiments, template switching captured about one uniquely barcoded TCR beta cDNA molecule for every two T cells. The study measured age-related changes in TCR beta repertoire diversity using deep sequencing normalized with unique cDNA molecular identifiers. Four age groups were formed from the donors: young (average approximately 15 years), middle-aged (approximately 41), aged (roughly 58) and long-lived (around 80). To avoid experimental bias, donors of different ages were distributed randomly across sequencing lanes. Two additional independent replicas of 1 million unique cDNA reads from the same blood draw were analyzed for two donors (one aged 18 to 29 and one aged 80 or older).

CDR3 length: 17 amino acids, cysteine to phenylalanine. Here the CDR3 DNA is all that survives: 51 bases in frame from base 1. Deletion took 4 bases off V and 5 bases off J, with a span of 22 bases between the germline ends. Taken from the germline V gene (reference sequence), the CDR1 and CDR2 loops are MNHNY and SVGAGI. Receptor libraries were prepared by 5' RACE. The sequencer listed for this sample is Illumina HiSeq 2500. The second PCR ran for about 7 to 11 cycles and used a J-beta primer mix along with a sample-barcoded 5' primer. Each TCR beta cDNA molecule received a unique molecular identifier from a template-switch 5' adaptor carrying 12 random nucleotides. Each sample yielded at least 2.5 million CDR3-containing paired-end reads. The Mint cDNA synthesis kit, primed by a TRBC-specific oligonucleotide, was used to synthesize first-strand cDNA from all RNA. Following uracil-DNA glycosylase treatment, all cDNA underwent a first 18-cycle PCR with the universal primers M1SS and BC2_uni_R. From the authors' description of their analysis: Normalization of each sample was performed by random selection of 1 million high-quality reads, each carrying a distinct molecular identifier. Reads sharing molecular identifiers were discarded rather than binned into consensus sequences. CDR3 identification, clonotype clustering and error correction used MiTCR with a Q25 quality threshold and the strictest error-elimination algorithm. Lower-bound total TCR beta diversity was estimated with a nonparametric unseen species model using Euler transformation. TCRdb ran its own pipeline on the public reads, namely fastp trimming at Q25 and MiXCR clone calling, and kept in-frame beta chains. Rows merge per CDR3 protein into single entries with the most common DNA and genes. The V and J calls were not made by the authors but by TCRdb's processing. The sample contains roughly 640,000 distinct CDR3 sequences, around 31% of them found a single time. The ten biggest clones cover roughly 14% of the sample.

Donors were under 40 systemically healthy Caucasian individuals from Russia aged roughly 6 to 90 years. Roughly 9 milliliters of peripheral blood were drawn from each donor into EDTA-treated Vacutainer tubes. Ficoll-Paque density-gradient centrifugation was used to isolate PBMCs, with at least 6 million per sample. Total RNA, at least 6 micrograms per sample, was extracted from PBMCs with Trizol reagent. For every donor, an aliquot of PBMCs went through flow cytometry to measure the percentages of naive CD45RAhigh/CD27high T cells. Study-level results and caveats: The CMV infection status of donors was not known, potentially confounding age-related changes in expanded clonotypes. There was a strong correlation between observed TCR beta diversity and the percentage of naive T cells measured by flow cytometry. As age increased, observed TCR beta diversity per million T cells dropped in a roughly linear way, and a significant reduction was already evident by age about 40. Bulk unsorted PBMC profiling prevented conclusive comparison of naive and antigen-experienced compartments. Compared with the aged group, the long-lived group had more naive CD4+ T cells, fewer expanded clones and increased TCR diversity, a pattern suggesting age selection. Estimates of total diversity based on one million sequenced T cells were considered lower bounds and underestimates.

This clonotype was detected once. This receptor's antigen is unknown. A much larger clone sits a single nucleotide away, making a read error possible. The clonotype comes from a woman aged 80 or over in good health. The rearranged chain carries TRBV6-6 and TRBJ2-3; TRBD2 is a weak D gene call, 7 bases matching. What was sequenced was blood. Here the CDR3 is given as CASSWKSGGGRKDTQYF. The DNA is TGTGCCAGCAGTTGGAAGTCCGGGGGCGGGAGAAAAGATACGCAGTATTTT.